What follows is one T cell receptor beta chain and its context. For the second PCR, which ran for about 6 to 11 cycles, a sample-barcoded 5' primer and a J-beta primer mix were used. MiXCR was run by TCRdb on the 5' RACE reads, yielding one entry per CDR3 protein. The sample carries 1,800,000 or so distinct CDR3 sequences, approximately 39% recorded once. This sample was taken from a study of blood T cells in healthy people across ages. The receptor was derived from a human donor in good health. Sequences were obtained from blood.

CDR3 in amino acids: CASSQEYTFYEQYF. The CDR3 nucleotides read TGTGCCAGCAGCCAAGAGTACACTTTCTACGAGCAGTACTTC. This chain uses TRBV4-2 with TRBJ2-7; D is ambiguous. The V end was cut by 0 bases, the J end by 3 bases, with 9 bases between. Looked up from germline, CDR1 is LGHNA and CDR2 is YNFKEQ. The CDR3 loop spans 14 amino acids.